This T cell receptor beta chain was found in a study of pediatric ulcerative colitis. Remarks on this clone: The antigen remains undetermined.

There are 14 residues in the CDR3. The germline gives CDR1 PRHDT, CDR2 FYEKMQ (reference sequence). V dropped 4 bases and J dropped 2; count of bases not matched to a gene: 3. One to two pinch biopsies were taken from the rectum during colonoscopy. Ulcerative colitis patients received no immunosuppressive medication before the diagnostic colonoscopy. Broader study findings: A couple of rectal CDR3 clonotypes occurred in all ulcerative colitis patients. Blood-rectal clonal overlap within each person was significantly higher in ulcerative colitis patients than controls.

Data came from immunoSEQ multiplex PCR; TCRdb stores just in-frame clones and leaves some out. Of tens of thousands of clones in the sample, roughly 71% are singletons; the top ten hold 8% to 9.5%. The sequenced sample was gut tissue. This clonotype originated in a boy younger than 18 with severe ulcerative colitis. The chain is built from TRBV13 and TRBJ2-5; 8 nucleotides match TRBD1. The CDR3 is CASSSGTGQETQYF. The CDR3 DNA follows: TGTGCCAGCAGCTCCGGGACAGGACAAGAGACCCAGTACTTC.